Below, 24 T cell receptor beta chains from the same sample are listed, as sequenced in a study of immune characterization of retroperitoneal liposarcoma. TCRdb re-called the PCR reads through MiXCR, storing one row per CDR3 protein. This table holds roughly 11,000 distinct CDR3 sequences, about a quarter found once. The sequencing input was tumor tissue. The receptors originated from a female donor with retroperitoneal liposarcoma.

This clonotype rates as medium-sized. The rearrangement uses TRBV12-3 or TRBV12-4 and TRBJ2-4, with 12 nucleotides matching TRBD2. This CDR3 region has 15 residues. Germline trimming cut 3 bases from V and 13 bases from J; bases unmatched to any gene: 10. This CDR3 is CASSFRTSGVNEQYF. Here the CDR3 DNA reads TGTGCCAGCAGTTTTCGGACTAGCGGGGTTAATGAGCAGTACTTC.

Notes on this clonotype: Without the conserved terminal phenylalanine or tryptophan, this CDR3 likely stems from a read error. The rearrangement uses TRBV6-6 and TRBJ2-5, with 12 bases fitting TRBD2. The CDR3 runs 16 residues. Germline CDR1 reads MNHNY; CDR2 reads SVGAGI (reference sequence). V trimming: 0 bases; J trimming: 5 bases; junction bases outside the gene matches: 4. The CDR3 loop reads CASSYSRTSGRETQYS. CDR3 DNA sequence: TGTGCCAGCAGTTACTCGCGTACTAGCGGGAGGGAGACCCAGTACTCT.

This clonotype came up many times. This chain uses TRBV6-1 with TRBJ2-1; 10 bases agree with TRBD1. J was trimmed by 6 bases and V by 6 bases; bases with no gene match: 8. CDR3 length: 15 amino acids. Germline V gene lookup returns CDR1 MNHNS and CDR2 SASEGT. In DNA form, the CDR3 reads TGTGCCAGCAGGCCGGGACAGGGGAGCGGCAATGAGCAGTTCTTC. Translating gives CASRPGQGSGNEQFF.

This clonotype appeared many times. V and J are TRBV6-1 and TRBJ1-5, with TRBD1 matching over 9 bases. CDR3 length equals 14 residues. With 8 bases clipped from V and 6 bases from J, the junction kept 8 bases outside the gene matches. Per the germline V gene, CDR1 is MNHNS and CDR2 is SASEGT. The CDR3 coding sequence is TGTGCCAGCGGGGGGACAGGGACTGGTCAGCCCCAGCATTTT. It encodes CASGGTGTGQPQHF.

This clonotype was counted ten times or more. The rearrangement uses TRBV6-1 and TRBJ2-1; 9 bases map to TRBD1. The V gene's germline CDR1 is MNHNS and CDR2 SASEGT. V was pared by 5 bases and J by 12 bases, with 11 bases of the junction left unmatched. This CDR3 comprises 14 residues. In DNA, the CDR3 is TGTGCCAGCAGTAGTCGACAGGGGGGAAGCGGGCAGTTCTTC. It specifies CASSSRQGGSGQFF.

In DNA, the CDR3 is TGTGCCAGCAGCGGACAGGGTGCCGGGAACACTGAAGCTTTCTTT. Protein product: CASSGQGAGNTEAFF. V and J are TRBV7-4 and TRBJ1-1; 8 bases match TRBD1. CDR3 length: 15 amino acids. In germline, CDR1 is SGHVT, CDR2 SQSDAQ. The ends lost 5 bases at V and 1 base at J; junction bases unmatched: 6.

The chain links TRBV6-5 to TRBJ2-3; D uncertain. Germline lookup yields CDR1 MNHEY and CDR2 SVGAGI. This CDR3 comprises 15 residues. V gave up 4 bases and J gave up 4 bases, with 15 bases separating them. The CDR3: CASSSGASRADTQYF. The DNA of the CDR3 is TGTGCCAGCAGTTCGGGCGCCTCAAGGGCAGATACGCAGTATTTT.

The rearrangement joins TRBV12-3 or TRBV12-4 to TRBJ2-2, with D possibly being TRBD2 (6 bases). The CDR3 spans 16 residues. Trimming pared 1 base from V and 6 bases from J, leaving 15 bases between. The CDR3 region is CASSLEPGGWSGELFF. CDR3 in DNA: TGTGCCAGCAGTTTAGAACCCGGGGGTTGGTCCGGGGAGCTGTTTTTT.

The J gene is TRBJ2-1, the V gene TRBV27; D is undetermined. Germline CDR1 and CDR2: MNHEY and SMNVEV (reference sequence). The CDR3 length is 13 residues. The ends were cut back, 6 bases at V and 10 bases at J, with 16 bases in the middle. CDR3 nucleotide sequence: TGTGCCAGCAGCAAGTTGGTACAATTAGAGCAGTTCTTC. It translates to CASSKLVQLEQFF.

For this clonotype: A clone one base away is much larger, so this may be a read error. This chain uses TRBV27 with TRBJ2-1; the match to TRBD2 covers 14 bases. The better agreement between TRBJ2-5 and the DNA end casts doubt on the J call. CDR3 length: 15 residues. CDR1 and CDR2 (germline): MNHEY, SMNVEV (reference sequence). CDR3 sequence (DNA): TGTGTCAGCAGAGGACTAGCGGGGGGAGAAGAGACCCAGTACTTC. Its protein is CVSRGLAGGEETQYF.

The rearrangement links TRBV27 to TRBJ2-4; TRBD2 matches at 10 bases. The J call may be incorrect, as the DNA end agrees better with TRBJ2-5. This CDR3 contains 16 residues. Germline-derived CDR1 and CDR2 are MNHEY and SMNVEV (reference sequence). Written as DNA, the CDR3 is TGTGCCAGCAGTTCGCCGACTAGCGGGTCCCAAGAGACCCAGTACTTC. Translated: CASSSPTSGSQETQYF.

On this clonotype: A much larger clone lies a single base off, so this may be a read error. CDR3 sequence (DNA): TGTGCCAGCAACCGGGGGGAGGACAATGAGCAGTACTTC. It codes for CASNRGEDNEQYF. The chain employs TRBV6-1 and TRBJ2-1; TRBD2 matches 7 bases. The J call may be wrong; the DNA end is better matched by TRBJ2-7. The V gene's germline CDR1 is MNHNS and CDR2 SASEGT. This CDR3 has 13 residues.

In its sample, this clonotype was seen a few times. J is TRBJ2-5 and V is TRBV7-8, with TRBD2 matching 11 bases. The J call is doubtful: the DNA matches TRBJ2-7 better. The length of the CDR3 is 15 residues. CDR1 SGHVS and CDR2 FQNEAQ come from the germline V gene. The CDR3 protein is CASSAGTSGTYEQYF. Written as DNA, the CDR3 is TGTGCCAGCAGCGCAGGGACTAGCGGAACCTACGAGCAGTACTTC.

This clonotype was seen a few times. The V and J genes are TRBV4-1 and TRBJ2-5, with 10 bases fitting TRBD1. This CDR3 has 16 residues. The ends lost 4 bases at V and 7 bases at J; junction bases unmatched: 12. Germline CDR1 MGHRA, CDR2 YSYEKL. The CDR3 sequence: CASSRLLDRGDWTQYF. The CDR3 nucleotides are TGCGCCAGCAGCCGCCTCTTGGACAGGGGGGATTGGACCCAGTACTTC.

By share, this clonotype counts as medium-sized. This chain uses TRBV6-1 with TRBJ2-1, with 11 bases that match TRBD1. Per the germline V gene, CDR1 is MNHNS and CDR2 is SASEGT. Losses at the gene ends were 6 bases for V and 10 bases for J; bases not matched to a gene: 8. The CDR3 is made up of 14 amino acids. CDR3 sequence reads: CASSGQGAVYEQFF. DNA for the CDR3: TGTGCCAGCAGCGGACAGGGGGCCGTCTACGAGCAGTTCTTC.

J is TRBJ2-2 and V is TRBV7-6; D is possibly TRBD2 (6 bases). This CDR3 has 15 amino acids. Looked up from germline, CDR1 is SGHVS and CDR2 is FNYEAQ. V lost 8 bases and J 3 bases, leaving 16 bases between the germline ends. The CDR3 DNA reads TGTGCCAGCCCAATCGGGACTTGGGACACCGGGGAGCTGTTTTTT. The encoded protein is CASPIGTWDTGELFF.

CDR3 loop: CASSQFDRPSYEQYF. The CDR3 DNA reads TGCGCCAGCAGCCAGTTCGATAGACCCTCCTACGAGCAGTACTTC. The chain has TRBV4-1 and TRBJ2-5; no reliable D call. Near its end, the DNA agrees better with TRBJ2-7, so the J call may be wrong. This CDR3 comprises 15 residues. From germline, CDR1 is MGHRA and CDR2 YSYEKL.

This clonotype was seen many times. J is TRBJ2-5 and V is TRBV6-1; 8 nucleotides agree with TRBD2. J lost 3 bases, V lost 6 bases, and 3 bases had no gene match. Germline loops: CDR1 MNHNS, CDR2 SASEGT. The CDR3 extends over 13 amino acids. The CDR3, as DNA: TGTGCCAGCAGCGGGGGGGGGAAAGAGACCCAGTACTTC. Its protein product is CASSGGGKETQYF.

This clonotype is labeled as medium-sized (0.01 to 0.1%). V usage is TRBV6-6 and J usage is TRBJ2-1; possible D gene TRBD2, 5 bases. TRBJ2-7 explains the end of the DNA better; the J call may be wrong. Germline V gene data show CDR1 as MNHNY and CDR2 as SVGAGI (reference sequence). This CDR3 contains 15 residues. The CDR3 loop reads CASSYEGRGYNEQYF. For the CDR3, the DNA is TGTGCCAGCAGTTACGAAGGGAGAGGGTACAATGAGCAGTACTTC.

This clonotype turned up a few times. The CDR3 sequence is CASSLGLYSGGANEQYF. The CDR3 nucleotides read TGTGCCAGCAGTTTGGGCCTATATAGCGGGGGGGCCAATGAGCAGTACTTC. The J gene is TRBJ2-4, the V gene TRBV12-3 or TRBV12-4; the match to TRBD2 covers 11 bases. With 3 bases clipped from V and 13 bases from J, the junction kept 17 bases outside the gene matches. The CDR3 extends over 17 amino acids.

CDR3 DNA sequence: TGTGCCAACACATTCCGGGGACAGGGGGCTCCTGGCTACACCTTC. It translates to CANTFRGQGAPGYTF. The chain links TRBV6-5 to TRBJ1-2, with 12 bases fitting TRBD1. The CDR3 extends over 15 amino acids. J was trimmed by 7 bases and V by 10 bases; bases with no gene match: 13. In germline, CDR1 is MNHEY, CDR2 SVGAGI.

The chain employs TRBV6-6 and TRBJ2-1; 7 nucleotides align to TRBD2. The V gene end was trimmed by 6 bases and the J gene end by 4 bases; junction bases not matched to a gene: 9. The CDR3 is made up of 15 amino acids. Germline V gene data show CDR1 as MNHNY and CDR2 as SVGAGI (reference sequence). The CDR3 region has the DNA TGTGCCAGCAGGTCCCTGGGGGGGGGTTACAATGAGCAGTTCTTC. The encoded protein is CASRSLGGGYNEQFF.

Many counts were recorded for this clonotype. This chain connects TRBV6-1 to TRBJ2-1, with D tentatively TRBD2 (5 bases). The CDR3 runs 19 residues. Germline loops: CDR1 MNHNS, CDR2 SASEGT. Trimming removed 5 bases from V and 4 bases from J, with 27 bases in between. CDR3 nucleotide sequence: TGTGCCAGCAGTTATGGGCGGGTTCTGGGCGGGCGAGAATACAATGAGCAGTTCTTC. Translating it yields CASSYGRVLGGREYNEQFF.

This clonotype was counted many times. V usage is TRBV6-4 and J usage is TRBJ2-1; 10 bases line up with TRBD2. Germline CDR1 and CDR2: MRHNA and SNTAGT. Trimming removed 0 bases from V and 7 bases from J; junction bases left unmatched: 0. The CDR3 extends over 14 amino acids. CDR3 protein: CASSDSTSGNEQFF. CDR3 DNA: TGTGCCAGCAGTGACTCGACTAGCGGGAATGAGCAGTTCTTC.